This entry lists 30 T cell receptor beta chains sequenced from one sample in a study of cytomegalovirus exposure and HLA in healthy donors. With 60 Vbeta and 13 Jbeta primers, the PCR was carried out. Measured with immunoSEQ multiplex PCR; TCRdb has only the in-frame clones, and not every one. Among more than 70,000 clones listed, about 70% were seen once. Material for sequencing was PBMCs. These receptors were obtained from a man aged 35-49 years in good health and CMV-seropositive.

The chain uses TRBV6-6 and TRBJ2-1, with 10 bases aligning to TRBD2. Trimming removed 4 bases from V and 5 bases from J; junction bases left unmatched: 5. CDR3 length: 15 residues. Germline V gives CDR1 MNHNY, CDR2 SVGAGI (reference sequence). The CDR3, as DNA: TGTGCCAGCAGTTCCCCTAGCGGGGGACACAATGAGCAGTTCTTC. Its translation: CASSSPSGGHNEQFF.

The chain employs TRBV2 and TRBJ1-5; 7 bases line up with TRBD1. In germline, CDR1 is SNHLY, CDR2 FYNNEI. J was trimmed by 0 bases and V by 5 bases; bases with no gene match: 7. This CDR3 has 16 residues. CDR3 nucleotide sequence: TGTGCCAGCAGTAGGGACAGAACTTATAGCAATCAGCCCCAGCATTTT. It translates to CASSRDRTYSNQPQHF.

Worth noting for this clone: Other nucleotide sequences in the sample specify the same CDR3. This chain connects TRBV5-6 to TRBJ2-3; D is possibly TRBD2 (6 bases). The ends were cut back, 0 bases at V and 4 bases at J, with 21 bases in the middle. Germline V lookup: CDR1 SGHDT, CDR2 YYEEEE. CDR3 length equals 18 residues. This CDR3 reads CASSLGRAGRREADTQYF. The CDR3 DNA reads as TGTGCCAGCAGCTTGGGACGGGCGGGACGAAGAGAGGCAGATACGCAGTATTTT.

Concerning this clone itself: Relative to the germline gene, one junction end is altered; a read error may explain this. The chain uses TRBV7-7 and TRBJ2-5, with TRBD1 matching 9 bases. The CDR3 is 16 residues long. Germline assignment: CDR1 SSHAT and CDR2 FNYEAQ (reference sequence). CDR3 in DNA: TGTGCTAGCAGCTTAAGGGGGGACAGGGCCCAAGAGACCCAGTACTTC. Its translation is CASSLRGDRAQETQYF.

Only a few counts were recorded for this clone. An end of the junction differs from the germline gene, which may be a read error. This chain links TRBV7-7 with TRBJ2-3; 10 bases align to TRBD1. The germline CDR1 and CDR2 sequences are SSHAT and FNYEAQ (reference sequence). This CDR3 is 15 amino acids long. The CDR3 nucleotides are TGTGCTAGCAGCTTAGGGACAGGGGTGACAGATACGCAGTATTTT. Amino acids: CASSLGTGVTDTQYF.

The chain uses TRBV29-1 and TRBJ1-5; 10 nucleotides match TRBD1. The V gene end was trimmed by 5 bases and the J gene end by 5 bases; junction bases not matched to a gene: 6. The CDR3 covers 14 residues. The germline V gene has CDR1 SQVTM and CDR2 ANQGSEA. CDR3 sequence reads: CSVSTGGRDQPQHF. CDR3 coding DNA: TGCAGCGTTTCGACAGGGGGCAGGGATCAGCCCCAGCATTTT. Variable domain in full (rest from reference TRBV29-1 and TRBJ1-5): SAVISQKPSRDICQRGTSLTIQCQVDSQVTMMFWYRQQPGQSLTLIATANQGSEATYESGFVIDKFPISRPNLTFSTLTVSNMSPEDSSIYLCSVSTGGRDQPQHFGDGTRLSIL.

The V gene is TRBV7-2, the J gene TRBJ1-1; D uncertain. The CDR3 is 14 amino acids. Between the trimmed V and J ends, which lost 1 base and 0 bases, there was a span of 6 bases. From germline, CDR1 is SGHTA and CDR2 FQGNSA. DNA of the CDR3: TGTGCCAGCAGCTTAGGGCAGTTGAACACTGAAGCTTTCTTT. Translating it yields CASSLGQLNTEAFF.

The chain combines TRBV19 with TRBJ1-2; TRBD1 matches at 8 bases. V trimming: 3 bases; J trimming: 1 base; junction bases outside the gene matches: 16. Germline V gene lookup returns CDR1 LNHDA and CDR2 SQIVND (reference sequence). The CDR3 runs to 19 residues. As DNA, the CDR3 is TGTGCCAGTAGTATCCTTGGTGGCGGGGACAGGTGGATTAACTATGGCTACACCTTC. Amino acid sequence: CASSILGGGDRWINYGYTF.

This sequence joins TRBV19 and TRBJ1-1; 7 bases agree with TRBD1. The trim removed 7 bases at V and 1 base at J, leaving 6 bases unmatched. The germline V gene encodes CDR1 LNHDA and CDR2 SQIVND (reference sequence). The CDR3 contains 14 residues. Here the CDR3 reads CASTVGTANTEAFF. CDR3 nucleotides: TGTGCCAGTACCGTCGGGACAGCGAACACTGAAGCTTTCTTT.

J is TRBJ1-1 and V is TRBV5-1; D not resolved. With 6 bases removed from V and 4 bases from J, the gap between germline ends came to 22 bases. CDR1 is SGHRS, CDR2 YFSETQ, per germline. This CDR3 has 16 residues. The CDR3 DNA is TGCGCCAGCACCGATCCAACGGGATCTGGCGGCACTGAAGCTTTCTTT. Translation: CASTDPTGSGGTEAFF. The whole variable domain, filled in from reference TRBV5-1 and TRBJ1-1, reads KAGVTQTPRYLIKTRGQQVTLSCSPISGHRSVSWYQQTPGQGLQFLFEYFSETQRNKGNFPGRFSGRQFSNSRSEMNVSTLELGDSALYLCASTDPTGSGGTEAFFGQGTRLTVV.

V usage is TRBV19 and J usage is TRBJ1-5, with D maybe TRBD1 (6 bases). Germline CDR1 reads LNHDA; CDR2 reads SQIVND (reference sequence). The CDR3 is made up of 15 amino acids. The V end was cut by 3 bases, the J end by 5 bases, with 14 bases between. CDR3 sequence: CASSISGGPYQPQHF. Written as DNA, the CDR3 is TGTGCCAGTAGTATTTCGGGGGGGCCATATCAGCCCCAGCATTTT. The full variable domain, in which reference TRBV19 and TRBJ1-5 provide the parts outside the CDR3, is DGGITQSPKYLFRKEGQNVTLSCEQNLNHDAMYWYRQDPGQGLRLIYYSQIVNDFQKGDIAEGYSVSREKKESFPLTVTSAQKNPTAFYLCASSISGGPYQPQHFGDGTRLSIL.

Only a few counts were recorded for this clone. In nucleotides, the CDR3 is TGCGCCAGCAGCGCGGGGGGGGACACTGAAGCTTTCTTT. This codes for CASSAGGDTEAFF. The chain is built from TRBV5-1 and TRBJ1-1; TRBD1 might be the D (5 bases). Germline V gives CDR1 SGHRS, CDR2 YFSETQ. CDR3 length: 13 amino acids. The V and J ends lost 4 bases and 3 bases respectively, with 10 bases between them.

V is TRBV6-5 and J is TRBJ2-3, with D possibly matching TRBD2 (5 bases). The CDR3 length is 12 residues. Germline V gene sequence: CDR1 MNHEY, CDR2 SVGAGI. V lost 6 bases and J lost 5, with 9 bases in between. The CDR3 loop reads CASSFEGDTQYF. The CDR3 coding sequence is TGTGCCAGCAGCTTCGAGGGAGATACGCAGTATTTT.

This clone occurred a few times. V usage is TRBV5-1 and J usage is TRBJ2-7, with unresolved D. The CDR3 is made up of 14 amino acids. The germline V and J ends were trimmed by 4 bases and 1 base, with 12 bases remaining between them. Germline CDR1 SGHRS, CDR2 YFSETQ. The DNA for the CDR3 is TGCGCCAGCAGCCCGGCTATGGAGTCCTACGAGCAGTACTTC. Translation: CASSPAMESYEQYF.

The V call is TRBV20-1, the J call TRBJ2-2; 7 nucleotides agree with TRBD1. Losses at the gene ends were 5 bases for V and 8 bases for J; bases not matched to a gene: 2. The CDR3 is 11 residues long. The germline gives CDR1 DFQATT, CDR2 SNEGSKA (reference sequence). The CDR3 loop is CSAPGQGELFF. CDR3 bases: TGCAGTGCTCCGGGACAGGGGGAGCTGTTTTTT.

The chain combines TRBV10-3 with TRBJ2-7; maybe TRBD2 (5 bases). CDR3 length: 15 residues. Germline CDR1 reads ENHRY; CDR2 reads SYGVKD. Trimming cost V 3 bases and J 0 bases, with 12 bases left between them. CDR3 protein: CAISDQRESSYEQYF. CDR3 nucleotide sequence: TGTGCCATCAGTGATCAGAGGGAGAGCTCCTACGAGCAGTACTTC.

This chain's CDR3 is CASSSDRGRGAFF. Here the CDR3 DNA reads TGCGCCAGCAGCTCCGACAGGGGGAGAGGAGCTTTCTTT. The chain links TRBV5-1 to TRBJ1-1; TRBD1 agrees at 9 bases. In germline, CDR1 is SGHRS, CDR2 YFSETQ. There are 13 residues in the CDR3. The V gene end was trimmed by 3 bases and the J gene end by 10 bases; junction bases not matched to a gene: 7.

This clone was recorded a few times. The J gene is TRBJ1-2, the V gene TRBV6-5, with D possibly being TRBD1 (6 bases). V dropped 6 bases and J dropped 5 bases, with 13 bases sitting between them. Germline V gene data show CDR1 as MNHEY and CDR2 as SVGAGI. This CDR3 contains 13 residues. CDR3 loop: CASRRDRSYGYTF. Written as DNA, the CDR3 is TGTGCCAGCAGACGCGACAGGTCTTATGGCTACACCTTC.

The rearrangement joins TRBV14 to TRBJ1-3, with D perhaps matching TRBD1 (6 bases). Germline CDR1 SGHDN, CDR2 FVKESK. This CDR3 comprises 15 residues. Deletions cut 1 base from V and 4 bases from J, with 11 bases between. The CDR3 sequence is CASSQGTDLGNTIYF. Written as DNA, the CDR3 is TGTGCCAGCAGCCAAGGGACAGATCTCGGAAACACCATATATTTT.

This clone was observed a handful of times. J is TRBJ1-1 and V is TRBV6-6, with D hard to call. CDR1 is MNHNY and CDR2 is SVGAGI in the germline V gene (reference sequence). The CDR3 consists of 12 residues. V lost 6 bases and J 4 bases, leaving 9 bases between the germline ends. Written as DNA, the CDR3 is TGTGCCAGCAGCCCCCCGGGCACTGAAGCTTTCTTT. Its protein product is CASSPPGTEAFF.

This chain links TRBV4-2 with TRBJ2-7; D uncertain. CDR1 is LGHNA, CDR2 YNFKEQ, per germline. Trimming took off 0 bases at V and 4 bases at J, with 7 bases between the two ends. This CDR3 has 13 amino acids. The CDR3 reads CASSQEAEYEQYF. The CDR3 coding sequence is TGTGCCAGCAGCCAAGAGGCCGAATACGAGCAGTACTTC.

The count of this clone is one. V gene TRBV5-1 combines with J gene TRBJ2-2; D possibly corresponds to TRBD2 (6 bases). Trimming took 6 bases from V and 8 from J, leaving 17 bases between them. The CDR3 extends over 14 amino acids. CDR1 is SGHRS and CDR2 is YFSETQ in the germline V gene. CDR3 sequence: CASTELAGSGELFF. The CDR3 coding sequence is TGCGCCAGCACCGAGCTCGCGGGGTCAGGGGAGCTGTTTTTT.

The chain links TRBV6-1 to TRBJ2-5, with D maybe TRBD2 (6 bases). Trimming shortened V by 0 bases and J by 5 bases, and 7 bases separated the two germline ends. CDR3 length equals 13 residues. Germline CDR1 reads MNHNS; CDR2 reads SASEGT. This CDR3 is CASSEARGETQYF. Here the CDR3 DNA reads TGTGCCAGCAGTGAAGCTCGGGGGGAGACCCAGTACTTC.

The chain is built from TRBV4-2 and TRBJ2-1, with 9 positions matching TRBD2. The V gene's germline CDR1 is LGHNA and CDR2 YNFKEQ. V shed 1 base, J shed 10 bases, and the junction held 11 bases outside the gene matches. This CDR3 comprises 16 residues. CDR3 sequence (DNA): TGTGCCAGCAGCCAAGTCTCAGCGGGGGGACGTAGCGAGCAGTTCTTC. Its protein product is CASSQVSAGGRSEQFF.

This clone has just a few counts. CDR3 residues: CATSRDGQGDQPQHF. In DNA form, the CDR3 reads TGTGCCACCAGCAGAGATGGTCAGGGGGATCAGCCCCAGCATTTT. V is TRBV15 and J is TRBJ1-5, with 7 bases matching TRBD1. Germline CDR1 is LNHNV and CDR2 is YYDKDF (reference sequence). The CDR3 is 15 residues long. J gave up 5 bases and V 0 bases, and 4 bases lay outside the gene matches. The full variable domain, completed using reference TRBV15 and TRBJ1-5, is DAMVIQNPRYQVTQFGKPVTLSCSQTLNHNVMYWYQQKSSQAPKLLFHYYDKDFNNEADTPDNFQSRRPNTSFCFLDIRSPGLGDTAMYLCATSRDGQGDQPQHFGDGTRLSIL.

V gene TRBV6-5 combines with J gene TRBJ2-5, with a tentative D call TRBD2 (6 bases). Germline CDR1 reads MNHEY; CDR2 reads SVGAGI. The ends were cut back, 6 bases at V and 5 bases at J, with 19 bases in the middle. The CDR3 length is 15 residues. The CDR3 nucleotides read TGTGCCAGCAGCCCAGCGGGCCCGGACCCGGAGACCCAGTACTTC. Protein: CASSPAGPDPETQYF.

V usage is TRBV11-2 and J usage is TRBJ2-5; D is possibly TRBD1 (6 bases). Per the germline V gene, CDR1 is SGHAT and CDR2 is FQNNGV. The CDR3 spans 13 residues. Trimming cost V 1 base and J 4 bases, with 7 bases left between them. CDR3 DNA sequence: TGTGCCAGCAGCTTAGTAGGGGGAGAGACCCAGTACTTC. It specifies CASSLVGGETQYF.

The chain has TRBV5-6 and TRBJ1-2; D unresolved. Trimming cost V 3 bases and J 3 bases, with 6 bases left between them. The CDR3 is 12 residues long. Germline V gene sequence: CDR1 SGHDT, CDR2 YYEEEE. CDR3 residues: CASSSGYYGYTF. DNA of the CDR3: TGTGCCAGCAGCTCAGGATACTATGGCTACACCTTC.

Comments on this clone: A much larger clone is a single base away; this may be a read error. The V call is TRBV7-9, the J call TRBJ2-5, with a possible D match to TRBD1 (7 bases). This CDR3 contains 16 residues. Germline lookup yields CDR1 SEHNR and CDR2 FQNEAQ (reference sequence). CDR3 nucleotides: TGTTCCAGCAGCGGGCCCGGTCGACAGGGCGGGGAGACCCAGTACTTC. Translated: CSSSGPGRQGGETQYF.

Only one count was recorded for this clone. V usage is TRBV29-1 and J usage is TRBJ2-7, with a weak D call TRBD1 (5 bases). The CDR3 extends over 16 amino acids. The V gene lost 6 bases and the J gene lost 0 bases, with 21 bases spanning the gap. The germline gives CDR1 SQVTM, CDR2 ANQGSEA. The CDR3 is CSVARYHRTSSYEQYF. CDR3 coding DNA: TGCAGCGTCGCAAGATACCACAGGACCAGCTCCTACGAGCAGTACTTC.